This record concerns one T cell receptor beta chain sequence. Its antigen is currently not known. Base-call qualities are not available, and no considerably larger clone is one nucleotide away. This sample is drawn from a study of shared clonotypes between healthy human individuals (dated by TCRdb to about 2020). Concerning the study at large: Three men and two women, aged 18 to 49 years, made up the cohort. Per donor, three plates each were used for CD4 naive and CD4 memory, two for CD8 naive, and one for CD8 memory. The study deeply sequenced blood TCR repertoires of about 5 healthy adults to estimate repertoire size and the extent of clonotype sharing between individuals. Different laboratories and diverse techniques were used to prepare libraries and sequence TCR repertoires, to increase sequencing depth and limit assay-specific biases. Leukapheresis yielded between about 0.94 and 10 billion PBMCs per donor.

Using the deep immunoSEQ assay, multiplex PCR amplified TCR CDR3 regions from genomic DNA. Extracted genomic DNA from each cell subset was distributed evenly across all wells of several immunoSEQ 96-well plates, and each plate was treated as a replicate. For sorted subsets, around 0.2 ug genomic DNA, equal to 30,000 to 35,000 T cell genomes, was loaded into each replicate PCR. Purified libraries were quantified with a Qubit 3.0 fluorometer, sized on a Bioanalyzer 2100, and re-quantified with the KAPA Library Quantification kit. A separate single-read 150-cycle Illumina NextSeq 550 flow cell was used to sequence each immunoSEQ 96-well plate. For the original study's pipeline: The immunoSEQ output contained only junctional sequences without quality scores, so filtering could not match that applied to full-length reads. To assign V/J genes and CDR3, sequences were annotated using PyIR, a Python wrapper for IgBLAST v1.9, with IMGT germline references. Reads were filtered out if the reads had weak V/J assignments (E-value above 1e-6), no CDR3, stop codons, out-of-frame junctions, or ambiguous translated residues. V3J clonotypes were defined as sequences sharing the same inferred V gene, J gene, and CDR3 amino acid sequence. Percentage overlap between repertoires was computed as shared unique clonotypes divided by the size of the smaller repertoire. Three approaches were used to assess repertoire richness: RTK rarefaction, the Chao1 estimator, and Recon v2.1 estimates of unobserved clonotypes. Generation probabilities were computed with OLGA for all TCRbeta clonotypes obtained by the gDNA method from a handful of donors. TCRdb's version of the immuneACCESS table is confined to in-frame rearrangements and falls short of the full clone set. An unresolved V gene accounts for under half of the shortfall where checked; the remainder is of unknown origin. V, J and clone size are taken as reported in that table, and D and trimming were inferred from the DNA itself. The sample table contains 2 million to 3 million clones; only one count was recorded for under 95% of them. The biggest ten clones account for around 0.4% of the sample.

Donors were healthy HIV-negative adults with no recently reported acute infections or vaccinations. Every donor was a Caucasian adult residing in Nashville, Tennessee, USA. CD4+ T cells were enriched by magnetic negative selection; naive cells were then positively selected on CD45RA, and the negative fraction formed the memory subset. Blood was collected by leukapheresis, and PBMCs were isolated by Ficoll-Histopaque density gradient centrifugation and then cryopreserved in liquid nitrogen vapor phase. Analytical flow cytometry was used to check the purity and quantity of every magnetically sorted T cell population. Genomic DNA was isolated from each sorted fraction and quantified by UV absorbance on a Nanodrop 2000c. The CDR3 starts with the cysteine, ends with the phenylalanine, and has 14 residues. Just the 42-base CDR3 DNA is kept, in frame starting at base 1. V is clipped by 7 bases and J by 6 bases, and the sequence between their germline boundaries is 15 bases long. Sequences SEHNR (CDR1) and FQNEAQ (CDR2) are obtained from the germline V gene (reference sequence).

On the study overall, not on this receptor specifically: Naive subsets generally had larger estimated clonotype richness than memory subsets did. Pairwise subsampling indicated that sequencing depth was expected to affect the degree of clonotype sharing among donors. Only blood was sampled, and tissue TCR repertoires likely differ from those in blood. The genetic and exposure-history diversity represented was limited by the small number of donors. Incomplete sequencing was indicated by rarefaction of sorted-subset datasets, despite the large sequencing depth. Sharing across several donors was observed for about 5% of naive CD4, over 3% of naive CD8, 2.3% of memory CD4, and around 0.4% of memory CD8 clonotypes. Higher generation probabilities were observed for clonotypes shared by all four sorted-subset donors than for non-shared clonotypes.

Input material: naive CD4+ T cells from PBMCs. Taken with the paper, the label for cell subset or site translates to: CD45RA+ positively selected. The chain was built from TRBV7-9 and TRBJ1-4; a confident D gene designation cannot be given. The sequence was collected from a man between 18 and 29 years old in good health. Some clones in this sample may be carry-over from other donors' samples. CDR3 loop: CASNRMTGDEKLFF. Read as DNA, the sequence is TGTGCCAGCAATCGAATGACTGGGGATGAAAAACTGTTTTTT. When the CDR3 is completed using the reference TRBV7-9 and TRBJ1-4 genes on either side, the full variable domain is DTGVSQNPRHKITKRGQNVTFRCDPISEHNRLYWYRQTLGQGPEFLTYFQNEAQLEKSRLLSDRFSAERPKGSFSTLEIQRTEQGDSAMYLCASNRMTGDEKLFFGSGTQLSVL.